This T cell receptor beta chain was recovered during a study of sequential checkpoint blockade in melanoma. Overall study results and limits: Patients with week-13 increases in T-cell fraction and clonality benefited about 30 times more often.

This clone occurred a few times. What it recognizes is unknown. The V gene's germline CDR1 is LGHNT and CDR2 FRNRAP. This CDR3 region has 12 residues. Indicated treatment: randomized to nivolumab then ipilimumab (arm A) or the reverse (arm B). This table comes from immunoSEQ multiplex PCR, and its TCRdb copy is limited to in-frame clones, with some not included. The sample holds approximately 5,600 clones, around 26% seen once. The V call is TRBV12-5, the J call TRBJ1-1, with D tentatively TRBD1 (6 bases). The source material was tumor tissue (inferred from file names), sampled from a patient given nivolumab and ipilimumab in sequence. The clonotype was recovered from a human donor with melanoma. The CDR3 nucleotides read TGTGCCAGCACCAGGGGTCCCATGGGAGCTTTCTTT. Protein sequence: CASTRGPMGAFF.